This TCR beta chain is drawn from a study of blood T cell repertoires in COVID-19. For the study at large: Acute and convalescent COVID-19 specimens originated in the United States, Italy and Spain. T cells, B-cell-depleted T cells, or PBMCs provided the cDNA or gDNA that served as material.

Germline assignment: CDR1 LGHNA and CDR2 YSLEER. Trimming took off 0 bases at V and 5 bases at J, with 7 bases between the two ends. The CDR3 length is 13 residues. Study processing details: Amplification of reference gene primers provided the estimated nucleated cell counts. The method was immunoSEQ multiplex PCR; TCRdb's version includes in-frame clones alone and lacks a portion of them. V and J calls and clone size are as listed in that table; D and trimming were resolved from the DNA. The sample contains some 160,000 clones, about 83% of which appear only once. The sample holds one count of this clone.

The receptor comes from a human donor in a cohort sampled during active COVID-19. Sequencing was done on a sample of peripheral blood. V gene TRBV4-3 combines with J gene TRBJ1-1; D possibly corresponds to TRBD1 (6 bases). CDR3 in amino acids: CASSQDRGTEAFF. DNA of the CDR3: TGCGCCAGCAGCCAAGATAGGGGGACTGAAGCTTTCTTT.